Presented here are 27 T cell receptor beta chains from one specimen sequenced in a study of blood T cell repertoires in COVID-19. This table comes from immunoSEQ multiplex PCR, and its TCRdb copy is limited to in-frame clones, with some not included. The sample consists of just over 350,000 clones, 86% of them appearing once. The specimen was peripheral blood. Receptors originate from a woman aged 55-70 years with COVID-19, enrolled during active disease.

This chain joins TRBV15 and TRBJ2-5, with 7 bases that match TRBD1. The CDR3 is 13 amino acids. Germline V gene lookup returns CDR1 LNHNV and CDR2 YYDKDF (reference sequence). After removal of 5 bases from V and 3 bases from J, the junction contained 3 bases not matched to a gene. The CDR3 protein is CATSAQGKETQYF. CDR3 coding DNA: TGTGCCACCAGCGCACAGGGGAAAGAGACCCAGTACTTC.

This chain connects TRBV4-3 to TRBJ2-3; D might be TRBD1 (6 bases). From germline, CDR1 is LGHNA and CDR2 YSLEER. The CDR3 has 15 residues. V dropped 6 bases and J dropped 3 bases, with 16 bases sitting between them. CDR3 coding DNA: TGCGCCAGCAGTCGGTCTCGCCAGGGGACAGATACGCAGTATTTT. Translated: CASSRSRQGTDTQYF.

The V and J genes are TRBV6-6 and TRBJ1-2; TRBD1 is a possible D gene (5 bases). Trimming pared 0 bases from V and 1 base from J, leaving 9 bases between. This CDR3 is built from 15 residues. The germline gives CDR1 MNHNY, CDR2 SVGAGI (reference sequence). CDR3 residues: CASSYSAGINYGYTF. The DNA of the CDR3 is TGTGCCAGCAGTTACTCGGCAGGGATTAACTATGGCTACACCTTC.

This sequence joins TRBV7-6 and TRBJ1-2; D unclear. Germline CDR1 SGHVS, CDR2 FNYEAQ. The CDR3 consists of 15 residues. Trimming removed 3 bases at V and 4 bases at J, with 15 bases between. The CDR3: CASSLAPLGSYGYTF. The CDR3, as DNA: TGTGCCAGCAGCTTGGCCCCTCTTGGGAGCTATGGCTACACCTTC.

The chain employs TRBV12-3 or TRBV12-4 and TRBJ1-5; possibly TRBD1 for D (6 bases). This CDR3 spans 12 amino acids. V lost 5 bases to trimming and J lost 6 bases, with 8 bases between them. In DNA, the CDR3 is TGTGCCAGCAGTACAGGGTTTCAGCCCCAGCATTTT. Encoded protein: CASSTGFQPQHF.

The chain has TRBV4-1 and TRBJ2-1, with 12 positions matching TRBD1. Germline V gene data show CDR1 as MGHRA and CDR2 as YSYEKL. This CDR3 contains 16 residues. Trimming took 2 bases from V and 9 from J; bases not matched to a gene: 8. The CDR3 sequence: CASSQPPGQGAGEQFF. CDR3 sequence (DNA): TGCGCCAGCAGCCAACCCCCGGGACAGGGGGCTGGTGAGCAGTTCTTC.

The rearrangement links TRBV28 to TRBJ1-4, with D perhaps matching TRBD1 (5 bases). V was clipped by 7 bases and J by 4 bases, with 16 bases between them. CDR1 MDHEN and CDR2 SYDVKM come from the germline V gene. The CDR3 is 15 amino acids. The CDR3 loop is CASMAPGTVNEKLFF. DNA of the CDR3: TGTGCCAGCATGGCCCCCGGGACTGTTAATGAAAAACTGTTTTTT.

This rearrangement joins TRBV30 to TRBJ1-1, with D perhaps TRBD1 (5 bases). The V gene's germline CDR1 is GTSNPN and CDR2 SVGIG (reference sequence). This CDR3 is 14 amino acids long. V was cut by 6 bases and J by 4 bases, with 18 bases left in between. Written as DNA, the CDR3 is TGTGCCTGTCCCGAATCGGGGGGGGTCACTGAAGCTTTCTTT. Translation gives CACPESGGVTEAFF. The complete variable domain, with remaining parts taken from reference TRBV30 and TRBJ1-1, reads SQTIHQWPATLVQPVGSPLSLECTVEGTSNPNLYWYRQAAGRGLQLLFYSVGIGQISSEVPQNLSASRPQDRQFILSSKKLLLSDSGFYLCACPESGGVTEAFFGQGTRLTVV.

This chain joins TRBV27 and TRBJ1-1; no clear D. The length of the CDR3 is 13 residues. The V end was cut by 3 bases, the J end by 1 base, with 6 bases between. The germline V gene encodes CDR1 MNHEY and CDR2 SMNVEV (reference sequence). The CDR3 reads CASSFWQNTEAFF. Written as DNA, the CDR3 is TGTGCCAGCAGTTTCTGGCAGAACACTGAAGCTTTCTTT.

J is TRBJ2-1 and V is TRBV6-5, with D perhaps matching TRBD2 (6 bases). V was pared by 7 bases and J by 0 bases, with 13 bases between. This CDR3 is built from 15 residues. Germline V gene data show CDR1 as MNHEY and CDR2 as SVGAGI. The CDR3 nucleotides read TGTGCCAGCACGACCGGGGGAGGCTCCTACAATGAGCAGTTCTTC. Its translation: CASTTGGGSYNEQFF.

The rearrangement links TRBV6-2 or TRBV6-3 to TRBJ1-1, with 7 bases lining up with TRBD1. Losses at the gene ends were 2 bases for V and 3 bases for J; bases not matched to a gene: 9. CDR1 is MNHEY and CDR2 is SVGEGT in the germline V gene. The CDR3 is made up of 16 amino acids. DNA for the CDR3: TGTGCCAGCAGTTACGCCCCTGGCAGGGGGTACACTGAAGCTTTCTTT. As protein: CASSYAPGRGYTEAFF.

The chain employs TRBV5-5 and TRBJ2-5, with 7 bases matching TRBD1. V shed 4 bases and J 5 bases; nucleotides not matched to a gene: 11. There are 15 residues in the CDR3. CDR1 is SGHKS and CDR2 is YYEKEE in the germline V gene (reference sequence). The CDR3 loop is CASSPRQGSGETQYF. The CDR3 DNA reads TGTGCCAGCAGCCCAAGACAGGGAAGTGGTGAGACCCAGTACTTC.

The chain recombines TRBV9 with TRBJ2-3, with D possibly being TRBD2 (6 bases). CDR3 size: 16 residues. V was shortened by 0 bases and J by 0 bases, with 11 bases between the two germline ends. Per germline, CDR1 SGDLS and CDR2 YYNGEE. The CDR3 coding sequence is TGTGCCAGCAGCGTAGAAGGCGGGACTAGCACAGATACGCAGTATTTT. Its translation: CASSVEGGTSTDTQYF.

The rearrangement links TRBV5-4 to TRBJ1-6; 7 nucleotides match TRBD1. The CDR3 contains 15 residues. Trimming at V came to 4 bases and at J to 8 bases, leaving 9 bases not matched to a gene. Germline V gene data show CDR1 as SGHNT and CDR2 as YYREEE (reference sequence). The CDR3 loop reads CASSGDGQEDSPLHF. The CDR3, as DNA: TGTGCCAGCAGCGGGGACGGACAGGAGGATTCACCCCTCCACTTT.

The rearrangement links TRBV7-9 to TRBJ2-2; 7 positions match TRBD1. This CDR3 contains 15 residues. Germline V CDR1 and CDR2: SEHNR, FQNEAQ (reference sequence). The ends lost 5 bases at V and 3 bases at J; junction bases unmatched: 6. DNA of the CDR3: TGTGCCAGCAGCACGGCGCAGGGGGACACCGGGGAGCTGTTTTTT. Protein product: CASSTAQGDTGELFF. The variable domain in full, with the rest retrieved from reference TRBV7-9 and TRBJ2-2, is DTGVSQNPRHKITKRGQNVTFRCDPISEHNRLYWYRQTLGQGPEFLTYFQNEAQLEKSRLLSDRFSAERPKGSFSTLEIQRTEQGDSAMYLCASSTAQGDTGELFFGEGSRLTVL.

The V and J genes are TRBV6-2 or TRBV6-3 and TRBJ1-4, with a possible D match to TRBD1 (6 bases). V was cut by 2 bases and J by 4 bases, with 14 bases left in between. The CDR3 has 16 residues. Germline lookup yields CDR1 MNHEY and CDR2 SVGEGT. CDR3 DNA: TGTGCCAGCAGTTACAACAGGGATAACGATAATGAAAAACTGTTTTTT. Amino acid sequence: CASSYNRDNDNEKLFF.

V gene TRBV7-3 combines with J gene TRBJ2-1, with D unclear. This CDR3 is 13 amino acids long. Germline CDR1 SGHTA, CDR2 FQGTGA. Trimming removed 1 base at V and 6 bases at J, with 7 bases between. The CDR3 region has the DNA TGTGCCAGCAGCTTAATTGTAGCCAATGAGCAGTTCTTC. Translated, it gives CASSLIVANEQFF.

The DNA of the CDR3 is TGCGCCAGCAGCTTGGATTCGGCGGGGGGGCTCGAGACCCAGTACTTC. Amino acids: CASSLDSAGGLETQYF. This sequence joins TRBV5-1 and TRBJ2-5; 9 bases agree with TRBD2. Germline V gives CDR1 SGHRS, CDR2 YFSETQ. The CDR3 is 16 residues long. V trimming: 0 bases; J trimming: 5 bases; junction bases outside the gene matches: 8. Together with reference TRBV5-1 and TRBJ2-5, the CDR3 gives the full variable domain: KAGVTQTPRYLIKTRGQQVTLSCSPISGHRSVSWYQQTPGQGLQFLFEYFSETQRNKGNFPGRFSGRQFSNSRSEMNVSTLELGDSALYLCASSLDSAGGLETQYFGPGTRLLVL.

The chain links TRBV7-9 to TRBJ2-5; 10 positions match TRBD1. The length of the CDR3 is 16 residues. Germline lookup yields CDR1 SEHNR and CDR2 FQNEAQ (reference sequence). V gave up 3 bases and J gave up 4 bases; unmatched junction bases: 8. The CDR3 region has the DNA TGTGCCAGCAGCTTCATCCGGGACAGGGGAATAGAGACCCAGTACTTC. The encoded protein is CASSFIRDRGIETQYF.

The chain joins TRBV5-4 to TRBJ2-5; 11 bases are a match to TRBD1. CDR3 length: 15 amino acids. After removal of 4 bases from V and 2 bases from J, the junction contained 4 bases not matched to a gene. The germline V gene has CDR1 SGHNT and CDR2 YYREEE (reference sequence). CDR3 nucleotide sequence: TGTGCCAGCAGCCGGGGACAGGGGGTTCAAGAGACCCAGTACTTC. Its translation is CASSRGQGVQETQYF.

This sequence joins TRBV6-2 or TRBV6-3 and TRBJ2-4, with TRBD2 identical over 9 bases. CDR1 and CDR2 (germline): MNHEY, SVGEGT. The CDR3 spans 20 residues. After removal of 2 bases from V and 1 base from J, the junction contained 15 bases not matched to a gene. CDR3 loop: CASSYLLRGGREFAKNIQYF. CDR3 nucleotides: TGTGCCAGCAGTTACCTCCTGCGGGGGGGCCGGGAGTTTGCCAAAAACATTCAGTACTTC.

The chain uses TRBV7-2 and TRBJ1-2; 8 positions match TRBD1. The CDR3 sequence is 15 residues long. V dropped 5 bases and J dropped 4; count of bases not matched to a gene: 9. The germline V gene has CDR1 SGHTA and CDR2 FQGNSA. CDR3 sequence: CASSPRDRRGYGYTF. The CDR3 DNA sequence: TGTGCCAGCAGCCCCCGGGACAGGAGGGGCTATGGCTACACCTTC.

This chain uses TRBV30 with TRBJ2-5, with 15 bases identical to TRBD2. This CDR3 region has 17 residues. V gave up 2 bases and J gave up 5 bases; unmatched junction bases: 9. Germline V CDR1 and CDR2: GTSNPN, SVGIG (reference sequence). The CDR3 nucleotides are TGTGCCTGGAGTCGAGCTCGGACTAGCGGGGGGGCGGAGACCCAGTACTTC. Its protein is CAWSRARTSGGAETQYF.

The chain combines TRBV11-2 with TRBJ2-1; D may be TRBD1 (5 bases). In germline, CDR1 is SGHAT, CDR2 FQNNGV. The CDR3 consists of 15 residues. Between the trimmed V and J ends, which lost 4 bases and 4 bases, there was a span of 14 bases. As DNA, the CDR3 is TGTGCCAGCAGCTCAGGGCACAGCCTGTACAATGAGCAGTTCTTC. Translated: CASSSGHSLYNEQFF.

This chain links TRBV7-3 with TRBJ2-1, with a weak D call TRBD1 (5 bases). V lost 3 bases and J 0 bases, leaving 9 bases between the germline ends. CDR3 length equals 15 residues. Germline CDR1 SGHTA, CDR2 FQGTGA. The CDR3 coding sequence is TGTGCCAGCAGCTTTCTAGGGGACTCCTACAATGAGCAGTTCTTC. Encoded protein: CASSFLGDSYNEQFF.

CDR3 protein: CASSTGSSTDTQYF. The CDR3 nucleotides read TGTGCCAGTAGCACAGGGTCTAGCACAGATACGCAGTATTTT. This rearrangement joins TRBV19 to TRBJ2-3; D is possibly TRBD1 (6 bases). The CDR3 sequence is 14 residues long. The germline gives CDR1 LNHDA, CDR2 SQIVND (reference sequence). V was cut by 6 bases and J by 0 bases, with 10 bases left in between.

This rearrangement joins TRBV6-5 to TRBJ1-2; the D gene is possibly TRBD1 (5 bases). This CDR3 has 13 residues. Germline V gene data show CDR1 as MNHEY and CDR2 as SVGAGI. V lost 2 bases, J lost 7 bases, and 11 bases lay in between. The CDR3, as DNA: TGTGCCAGCAGTTACGCAGGGCAGGGTGGCTACACCTTC. Protein: CASSYAGQGGYTF.